What follows are 23 T cell receptor beta chains derived from one specimen sequenced in a study of control samples from healthy donors and cancer patients. TCRdb keeps only in-frame clones here, not all; method: immunoSEQ multiplex PCR. The sample carries about 220,000 clones, 85% to 95% recorded once. Sequencing was done on a sample of blood. The receptors stem from a man aged 50-60 years in good health.

This clone appeared a single time. The chain joins TRBV3-1 (or the pseudogene TRBV3-2) to TRBJ1-2; TRBD1 matches 10 bases. Germline V gene sequence: CDR1 LGHDT, CDR2 YNNKEL (reference sequence). The CDR3 loop spans 16 amino acids. V lost 6 bases, J lost 6 bases, and 13 bases stayed unmatched. CDR3 sequence: CASSYPGQGFGDGYTF. In DNA form, the CDR3 reads TGTGCCAGCAGTTACCCGGGACAGGGGTTCGGTGATGGCTACACCTTC.

The chain links TRBV3-1 (or the pseudogene TRBV3-2) to TRBJ2-5; D perhaps matches TRBD1 (6 bases). The CDR3 runs to 14 residues. V was shortened by 2 bases and J by 5 bases, with 12 bases between the two germline ends. Germline V gene sequence: CDR1 LGHDT, CDR2 YNNKEL (reference sequence). The CDR3 here is CASSQKGTGETQYF. The DNA for the CDR3 is TGTGCCAGCAGCCAAAAGGGTACAGGGGAGACCCAGTACTTC.

A word on this clone: This CDR3 is also generated by other DNA sequences in the sample. The genes are TRBV5-1 and TRBJ2-7; TRBD2 aligns across 10 bases. This CDR3 is 14 amino acids long. The germline V gene has CDR1 SGHRS and CDR2 YFSETQ. V was clipped by 5 bases and J by 1 base; unmatched bases: 3. CDR3 region: CASSLAGGSYEQYF. The CDR3 bases are TGCGCCAGCAGTTTAGCGGGGGGTTCCTACGAGCAGTACTTC.

V and J are TRBV6-5 and TRBJ2-2, with D possibly TRBD2 on 7 matching bases. This CDR3 has 15 residues. Trimming took off 6 bases at V and 4 bases at J, with 15 bases between the two ends. Germline V lookup: CDR1 MNHEY, CDR2 SVGAGI. The CDR3 protein is CASSNRGEGTGELFF. The CDR3 nucleotides are TGTGCCAGCAGCAATAGGGGGGAGGGCACCGGGGAGCTGTTTTTT.

The rearrangement links TRBV28 to TRBJ1-5; 7 bases line up with TRBD1. Germline CDR1 and CDR2: MDHEN and SYDVKM. Trimming at V came to 5 bases and at J to 0 bases, leaving 7 bases not matched to a gene. The length of the CDR3 is 16 residues. The chain's CDR3 is CASSMTGTYSNQPQHF. In DNA form, the CDR3 reads TGTGCCAGCAGTATGACAGGGACCTATAGCAATCAGCCCCAGCATTTT. Full variable domain (outside the CDR3, taken from reference TRBV28 and TRBJ1-5): DVKVTQSSRYLVKRTGEKVFLECVQDMDHENMFWYRQDPGLGLRLIYFSYDVKMKEKGDIPEGYSVSREKKERFSLILESASTNQTSMYLCASSMTGTYSNQPQHFGDGTRLSIL.

The genes are TRBV9 and TRBJ1-1, with TRBD1 matching over 7 bases. CDR1 is SGDLS and CDR2 is YYNGEE in the germline V gene. This CDR3 is 19 amino acids long. The ends lost 5 bases at V and 2 bases at J; junction bases unmatched: 21. CDR3 bases: TGTGCCAGCAGGGAATACAGGGGTGGCTCCTTTGGGCTTAACACTGAAGCTTTCTTT. Translation: CASREYRGGSFGLNTEAFF.

On this clone itself: Other DNA sequences in this sample translate to the same CDR3. This chain links TRBV6-5 with TRBJ1-1, with D possibly matching TRBD1 (5 bases). This CDR3 has 13 amino acids. Looked up from germline, CDR1 is MNHEY and CDR2 is SVGAGI. Trimming took off 6 bases at V and 1 base at J, with 9 bases between the two ends. This chain's CDR3 is CASSLDRNTEAFF. In DNA, the CDR3 is TGTGCCAGCAGCTTAGACAGGAACACTGAAGCTTTCTTT.

CDR3 protein: CASSLRGGLYYEQYF. The CDR3 DNA reads TGTGCCAGCAGTTTAAGGGGGGGGCTATACTACGAGCAGTACTTC. The chain uses TRBV27 and TRBJ2-7, with D perhaps matching TRBD2 (7 bases). The CDR3 loop spans 15 amino acids. CDR1 and CDR2 (germline): MNHEY, SMNVEV (reference sequence). The V gene lost 2 bases and the J gene lost 3 bases, with 14 bases spanning the gap.

The genes are TRBV5-1 and TRBJ2-5; 7 bases fit TRBD1. The CDR3 sequence is 15 residues long. CDR1 is SGHRS, CDR2 YFSETQ, per germline. Trimming at V came to 4 bases and at J to 3 bases, leaving 9 bases not matched to a gene. CDR3 DNA: TGCGCCAGCAGCATACGACAAGGGGGCGAAGAGACCCAGTACTTC. Its translation: CASSIRQGGEETQYF. Based on the CDR3 plus reference TRBV5-1 and TRBJ2-5, the full variable domain is KAGVTQTPRYLIKTRGQQVTLSCSPISGHRSVSWYQQTPGQGLQFLFEYFSETQRNKGNFPGRFSGRQFSNSRSEMNVSTLELGDSALYLCASSIRQGGEETQYFGPGTRLLVL.

This chain joins TRBV27 and TRBJ1-2; no reliable D call. This CDR3 has 15 residues. Germline V gene lookup returns CDR1 MNHEY and CDR2 SMNVEV (reference sequence). Trimming cost V 2 bases and J 6 bases, with 16 bases left between them. CDR3 nucleotides: TGTGCCAGCAGTTTACAGGAGCATTTACCTGATGGCTACACCTTC. Its protein product is CASSLQEHLPDGYTF.

The chain uses TRBV29-1 and TRBJ1-2; perhaps TRBD1 as D (6 bases). CDR1 and CDR2 (germline): SQVTM, ANQGSEA. Trimming shortened V by 1 base and J by 4 bases, and 13 bases separated the two germline ends. This CDR3 has 14 residues. The CDR3 loop is CSVEAIGGGYGYTF. The CDR3 DNA follows: TGCAGCGTTGAAGCCATTGGGGGCGGCTATGGCTACACCTTC.

This sequence joins TRBV6-6 and TRBJ1-2; D is uncertain. This CDR3 comprises 15 residues. The V gene lost 0 bases and the J gene lost 4 bases, with 12 bases spanning the gap. Germline values: CDR1 MNHNY, CDR2 SVGAGI (reference sequence). The chain's CDR3 is CASSYSNAPSYGYTF. DNA of the CDR3: TGTGCCAGCAGTTACTCGAACGCTCCAAGCTATGGCTACACCTTC.

The chain carries TRBV7-6 and TRBJ1-4; 7 bases agree with TRBD1. Germline CDR1 and CDR2: SGHVS and FNYEAQ. The CDR3 is made up of 17 amino acids. Germline trimming cut 4 bases from V and 8 bases from J; bases unmatched to any gene: 16. The CDR3 bases are TGTGCCAGCAGCTCTACAACAGGGGATTGGAGAAAGGAAAAACTGTTTTTT. Amino acids: CASSSTTGDWRKEKLFF.

The chain couples TRBV4-3 to TRBJ1-4; possibly TRBD1 for D (5 bases). The CDR3 is made up of 18 amino acids. Trimming removed 0 bases from V and 0 bases from J, with 14 bases in between. Germline loops: CDR1 LGHNA, CDR2 YSLEER. The CDR3 spells CASSQEPLGGATNEKLFF. CDR3 coding DNA: TGCGCCAGCAGCCAAGAACCGTTGGGGGGAGCAACTAATGAAAAACTGTTTTTT.

V usage is TRBV11-2 and J usage is TRBJ2-1; 10 nucleotides match TRBD2. V gave up 3 bases and J gave up 9 bases; unmatched junction bases: 8. CDR1 and CDR2 from the germline V gene are SGHAT and FQNNGV. The CDR3 is 15 residues long. As DNA, the CDR3 is TGTGCCAGCAGCTTGGGAGAGCGGGGGGGAAGTGAGCAGTTCTTC. This encodes CASSLGERGGSEQFF.

V and J are TRBV4-1 and TRBJ2-7, with no clear D. This CDR3 is built from 15 residues. Germline V gene data show CDR1 as MGHRA and CDR2 as YSYEKL. V dropped 3 bases and J dropped 2 bases, with 14 bases sitting between them. The CDR3 DNA reads as TGCGCCAGCAGCCAGGCCTTAGGCAGAACCTACGAGCAGTACGTC. It is translated as CASSQALGRTYEQYV.

The chain couples TRBV7-2 to TRBJ1-6, with a weak D call TRBD1 (5 bases). V was pared by 6 bases and J by 13 bases, with 16 bases between. The CDR3 consists of 13 residues. The germline V gene has CDR1 SGHTA and CDR2 FQGNSA. CDR3 nucleotides: TGTGCCAGCAGTTTTGTCAGGGAGAGTCCCCTCCACTTT. Amino acid sequence: CASSFVRESPLHF.

This sequence joins TRBV28 and TRBJ2-5; D might be TRBD1 (5 bases). The CDR3 is 13 amino acids. Trimming removed 6 bases at V and 5 bases at J, with 13 bases between. Per the germline V gene, CDR1 is MDHEN and CDR2 is SYDVKM. The CDR3 DNA is TGTGCCAGCAGAGCAGGGCCTCTGGAGACCCAGTACTTC. It specifies CASRAGPLETQYF.

The chain couples TRBV5-1 to TRBJ2-3; a possible D gene is TRBD2 (5 bases). CDR1 is SGHRS, CDR2 YFSETQ, per germline. The CDR3 is 15 residues long. V was cut by 7 bases and J by 1 base, with 16 bases left in between. The DNA for the CDR3 is TGCGCCAGCGCTGGAGGACGACCTGGCACAGATACGCAGTATTTT. Protein product: CASAGGRPGTDTQYF.

The V gene is TRBV5-1, the J gene TRBJ2-7; TRBD2 agrees at 11 bases. CDR1 and CDR2 from the germline V gene are SGHRS and YFSETQ. With 1 base clipped from V and 3 bases from J, the junction kept 6 bases outside the gene matches. CDR3 length: 16 residues. CDR3 in DNA: TGCGCCAGCAGCTTGTCCCCTAGCGGGGGGCTCTACGAGCAGTACTTC. It specifies CASSLSPSGGLYEQYF.

The V call is TRBV18, the J call TRBJ2-6; D is ambiguous. V was pared by 5 bases and J by 2 bases, with 10 bases between. This CDR3 is built from 15 residues. Germline V gene data show CDR1 as KGHSH and CDR2 as LQKENI. CDR3 DNA: TGTGCCAGCTCAAGCTCAGTCGCTGGGGCCAACGTCCTGACTTTC. It encodes CASSSSVAGANVLTF.

The chain couples TRBV12-5 to TRBJ2-2, with D unresolved. CDR1 LGHNT and CDR2 FRNRAP come from the germline V gene. CDR3 length: 13 amino acids. The V end lost 1 base, the J end lost 2 bases, and 2 bases lay between the germline ends. The CDR3 is CASGLDNTGELFF. CDR3 nucleotide sequence: TGTGCTAGTGGTTTGGATAACACCGGGGAGCTGTTTTTT.

The chain links TRBV6-1 to TRBJ1-1; D is undetermined. Looked up from germline, CDR1 is MNHNS and CDR2 is SASEGT. Trimming pared 3 bases from V and 8 bases from J, leaving 10 bases between. CDR3 length: 12 residues. The CDR3 DNA is TGTGCCAGCAGTGATTTCGTGGAGGAAGCTTTCTTT. As protein: CASSDFVEEAFF.